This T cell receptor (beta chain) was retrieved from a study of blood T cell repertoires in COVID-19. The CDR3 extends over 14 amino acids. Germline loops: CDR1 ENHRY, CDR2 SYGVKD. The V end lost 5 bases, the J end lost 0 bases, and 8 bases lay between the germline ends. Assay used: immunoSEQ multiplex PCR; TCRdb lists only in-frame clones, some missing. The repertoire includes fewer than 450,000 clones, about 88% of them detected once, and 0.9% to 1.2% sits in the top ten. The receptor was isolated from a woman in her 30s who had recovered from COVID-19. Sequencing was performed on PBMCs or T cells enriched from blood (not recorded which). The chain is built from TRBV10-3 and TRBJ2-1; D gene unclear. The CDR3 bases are TGTGCCATCAGTCAGGCAGTCTCCTACAATGAGCAGTTCTTC. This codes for CAISQAVSYNEQFF.